This is a list of T cell receptor beta chains from one sample in a study of preoperative IRX-2 immunotherapy in early breast cancer. Some clones are missing from TCRdb's copy, which holds only in-frame ones; the method was immunoSEQ multiplex PCR. The sample records tens of thousands of clones, roughly nine tenths being singletons. This specimen consisted of tumor tissue, obtained after IRX-2 immunotherapy. These TCRs come from a human donor with breast cancer. Each CDR3 is given with its conserved first and last residue. The order of the fields is D gene, V gene, J gene, clone size, CDR3 protein, CDR3 DNA. The D gene is left open where the match is weak. For some rows the clone size is stated as once, few or many, or as a class when expanded; others skip it.

D: -
V: TRBV7-1
J: TRBJ1-5
size: -
CDR3: CASSQVGGDSNQPQHF
DNA: TGTGCCAGCAGCCAAGTGGGAGGTGATAGCAATCAGCCCCAGCATTTT

D: -
V: TRBV7-5
J: TRBJ1-3
size: -
CDR3: CASSRLTGTGSGNTIYF
DNA: TGTGCCAGCAGCAGATTGACCGGGACAGGGTCTGGAAACACCATATATTTT

D: -
V: TRBV1
J: TRBJ2-5
size: few
CDR3: CASSQTGTPSLGTQYF
DNA: TGCGCCAGCAGTCAAACCGGGACACCATCCCTCGGGACCCAGTACTTC

D: -
V: TRBV14
J: TRBJ1-4
size: -
CDR3: CASSSLGGGNNEKLFF
DNA: TGTGCCAGCAGCTCTCTAGGAGGCGGCAATAATGAAAAACTGTTTTTT

D: -
V: TRBV6-8
J: TRBJ1-1
size: -
CDR3: CASSDFWRDMNTEAFF
DNA: TGTGCCAGCAGTGATTTTTGGCGAGATATGAACACTGAAGCTTTCTTT

D: -
V: TRBV30
J: TRBJ2-1
size: -
CDR3: CAWRPPWVHEQFF
DNA: TGTGCCTGGAGGCCGCCCTGGGTACATGAGCAGTTCTTC

D: -
V: TRBV10-2
J: TRBJ1-3
size: -
CDR3: CASSQSGGRNTIYF
DNA: TGCGCCAGCAGTCAATCGGGGGGTAGAAACACCATATATTTT

D: -
V: TRBV18
J: TRBJ1-2
size: -
CDR3: CASSSPDAANYGYTF
DNA: TGTGCCAGCTCATCCCCCGACGCAGCTAACTATGGCTACACCTTC

D: -
V: TRBV7-1
J: TRBJ1-1
size: -
CDR3: CASSFRLQPLTEAFF
DNA: TGTGCCAGCAGCTTTCGACTACAACCCCTCACTGAAGCTTTCTTT

D: -
V: TRBV19
J: TRBJ1-4
size: -
CDR3: CASSIRDLNEKLFF
DNA: TGTGCCAGTAGTATCCGGGACCTTAATGAAAAACTGTTTTTT

D: TRBD1
V: TRBV6-4
J: TRBJ2-2
size: -
CDR3: CAIGQSPGTGGSGELFF
DNA: TGTGCCATCGGACAATCTCCCGGGACAGGGGGCTCCGGGGAGCTGTTTTTT

D: -
V: TRBV6-7
J: TRBJ1-6
size: -
CDR3: CASSYRDNSPLHF
DNA: TGTGCCAGCAGTTACAGGGATAATTCACCCCTCCACTTT

D: TRBD1
V: TRBV18
J: TRBJ1-5
size: -
CDR3: CASSPLQGADQPQHF
DNA: TGTGCCAGCTCACCATTGCAGGGGGCGGATCAGCCCCAGCATTTT

D: -
V: TRBV6-8
J: TRBJ2-3
size: -
CDR3: CASSFRGLAASTDTQYF
DNA: TGTGCCAGCAGCTTCAGGGGGTTAGCGGCTAGCACAGATACGCAGTATTTT

D: -
V: TRBV19
J: TRBJ2-7
size: once
CDR3: CASGDLYEQYF
DNA: TGTGCCAGTGGGGACCTCTACGAGCAGTACTTC